The 25 T cell receptor beta chains listed next were all sequenced from one sample in a study of shared clonotypes between healthy human individuals. Repertoires were generated with immunoSEQ multiplex PCR, while TCRdb's copy carries only in-frame clones and drops some. The table has 2 million to 2.5 million clones, approximately 93% seen once; the top ten hold 0.36%. The material sequenced was naive CD4+ T cells from PBMCs. This sample's subset: CD45RA+ positively selected. The origin of the receptors is a man aged 18-30 years in good health. Some clones in this sample may be carry-over from other donors' samples.

The gene calls are TRBV27 and TRBJ2-7; D remains ambiguous. The V and J ends lost 2 bases and 2 bases respectively, with 10 bases between them. The CDR3 is 14 residues long. CDR1 and CDR2 (germline): MNHEY, SMNVEV (reference sequence). The CDR3 region has the DNA TGTGCCAGCAGTTTAAACGGTGAGGCCTACGAGCAGTACTTC. This translates into CASSLNGEAYEQYF.

The V and J genes are TRBV28 and TRBJ1-5; D gene unclear. The germline V gene has CDR1 MDHEN and CDR2 SYDVKM. The CDR3 spans 14 residues. V was trimmed by 3 bases and J by 5 bases, leaving 11 bases between them. The CDR3 DNA follows: TGTGCCAGCAGTTTTAGGTTGGGCGATCAGCCCCAGCATTTT. This codes for CASSFRLGDQPQHF.

The chain couples TRBV6-6 to TRBJ1-2; D unclear. Between the trimmed V and J ends, which lost 0 bases and 6 bases, there was a span of 14 bases. CDR3 size: 15 residues. Germline CDR1 MNHNY, CDR2 SVGAGI (reference sequence). CDR3 protein: CASSYSTPQTDGYTF. CDR3 nucleotides: TGTGCCAGCAGTTACTCGACCCCCCAGACCGATGGCTACACCTTC.

About this clone: The same CDR3 can be traced to other DNA sequences in this sample. The rearrangement links TRBV28 to TRBJ2-7; D ambiguous. Trimming shortened V by 3 bases and J by 1 base, and 10 bases separated the two germline ends. The germline CDR1 and CDR2 sequences are MDHEN and SYDVKM. The CDR3 sequence is 14 residues long. CDR3 in amino acids: CASSLAGSSYEQYF. CDR3 DNA sequence: TGTGCCAGCAGTTTGGCCGGGTCTTCCTACGAGCAGTACTTC.

A single count supports this clone. The gene calls are TRBV27 and TRBJ2-2, with 9 bases lining up with TRBD1. The CDR3 runs 15 residues. Germline CDR1 is MNHEY and CDR2 is SMNVEV (reference sequence). The junction had 8 bases not matched to a gene; V was cut back by 6 bases and J by 6 bases. DNA of the CDR3: TGTGCCAGCAGGAGGGACAGGGTTGATTCCGGGGAGCTGTTTTTT. This translates into CASRRDRVDSGELFF.

This sequence joins TRBV5-6 and TRBJ2-5, with 10 bases that match TRBD1. The germline V gene has CDR1 SGHDT and CDR2 YYEEEE. The CDR3 is made up of 15 amino acids. The ends lost 4 bases at V and 5 bases at J; junction bases unmatched: 8. CDR3 residues: CASSRDRGIEETQYF. Written as DNA, the CDR3 is TGTGCCAGCAGCCGGGACAGGGGAATCGAGGAGACCCAGTACTTC.

The chain combines TRBV10-3 with TRBJ2-7, with no clear D. This CDR3 is 15 amino acids long. Trimming removed 3 bases at V and 3 bases at J, with 15 bases between. Looked up from germline, CDR1 is ENHRY and CDR2 is SYGVKD. The CDR3 nucleotides read TGTGCCATCAGTGACCCCCCCCGAAGGTTCTACGAGCAGTACTTC. Amino acid sequence: CAISDPPRRFYEQYF.

The chain recombines TRBV15 with TRBJ1-5, with D unclear. The CDR3 consists of 15 residues. Germline lookup yields CDR1 LNHNV and CDR2 YYDKDF (reference sequence). V was clipped by 1 base and J by 6 bases, with 13 bases between them. CDR3 bases: TGTGCCACCAGCAGAGTGTATGGTGAAGGTCAGCCCCAGCATTTT. As protein: CATSRVYGEGQPQHF. The complete variable domain, with remaining parts taken from reference TRBV15 and TRBJ1-5, reads DAMVIQNPRYQVTQFGKPVTLSCSQTLNHNVMYWYQQKSSQAPKLLFHYYDKDFNNEADTPDNFQSRRPNTSFCFLDIRSPGLGDTAMYLCATSRVYGEGQPQHFGDGTRLSIL.

This clone was recorded once. This sequence joins TRBV9 and TRBJ2-5; D perhaps matches TRBD1 (6 bases). From germline, CDR1 is SGDLS and CDR2 YYNGEE. V was shortened by 1 base and J by 2 bases, with 21 bases between the two germline ends. The CDR3 loop spans 18 amino acids. CDR3 nucleotide sequence: TGTGCCAGCAGCGTATCGATAACCAGGGGAAAAGGACAAGAGACCCAGTACTTC. It is translated as CASSVSITRGKGQETQYF.

The chain combines TRBV4-1 with TRBJ1-3, with D hard to call. This CDR3 is 14 amino acids long. V lost 0 bases and J lost 7, with 10 bases in between. CDR1 MGHRA and CDR2 YSYEKL come from the germline V gene. For the CDR3, the DNA is TGCGCCAGCAGCCAAGAGCATAGGGCCAACACCATATATTTT. As protein: CASSQEHRANTIYF.

V and J are TRBV6-5 and TRBJ2-1, with D perhaps TRBD2 (5 bases). The V gene's germline CDR1 is MNHEY and CDR2 SVGAGI. V lost 8 bases and J lost 6, with 17 bases in between. CDR3 length equals 14 residues. DNA for the CDR3: TGTGCCAGCGCAGCGGCGCCCGGGTTCAATGAGCAGTTCTTC. It translates to CASAAAPGFNEQFF.

The chain is built from TRBV27 and TRBJ2-7; weak D call: TRBD1 (7 bases). The CDR3 extends over 14 amino acids. V dropped 6 bases and J dropped 0 bases, with 12 bases sitting between them. The germline CDR1 and CDR2 sequences are MNHEY and SMNVEV (reference sequence). The CDR3 here is CASSAGTASYEQYF. The CDR3 nucleotides read TGTGCCAGCAGCGCGGGGACAGCCTCCTACGAGCAGTACTTC.

The chain's CDR3 is CASSSGTFLRETQYF. The CDR3 coding sequence is TGTGCCAGCAGCTCGGGGACGTTCCTACGGGAGACCCAGTACTTC. The rearrangement joins TRBV7-9 to TRBJ2-5, with D perhaps given as TRBD1 or TRBD2 (5 bases each). Germline V gene data show CDR1 as SEHNR and CDR2 as FQNEAQ (reference sequence). The CDR3 has 15 residues. Deletions cut 4 bases from V and 5 bases from J, with 17 bases between.

The chain combines TRBV2 with TRBJ2-3; 11 positions match TRBD2. The V gene end was trimmed by 3 bases and the J gene end by 6 bases; junction bases not matched to a gene: 5. This CDR3 is 15 amino acids long. Germline CDR1 and CDR2: SNHLY and FYNNEI. The CDR3 DNA sequence: TGTGCCAGCAGTGAGCTAGCGGGAGGAGGGGATACGCAGTATTTT. It codes for CASSELAGGGDTQYF.

The chain carries TRBV28 and TRBJ1-3; D ambiguous. V shed 5 bases and J shed 3 bases, with 11 bases lying between them. Germline V gives CDR1 MDHEN, CDR2 SYDVKM. The CDR3 length is 14 residues. CDR3 protein: CASSTLKGGNTIYF. The CDR3 DNA reads as TGTGCCAGCAGTACCTTAAAAGGTGGAAACACCATATATTTT.

This clone has a single count. An end of the junction differs from the germline gene, which may be a read error. The CDR3 region has the DNA TGTGCCAGCAGCCTAGCGGGAGAGGGGACCCAGTACTTC. It translates to CASSLAGEGTQYF. The chain employs TRBV7-9 and TRBJ2-5; 10 bases fit TRBD2. CDR1 and CDR2 from the germline V gene are SEHNR and FQNEAQ (reference sequence). The CDR3 is 13 amino acids.

The rearrangement uses TRBV11-2 and TRBJ1-4, with D uncertain. Per germline, CDR1 SGHAT and CDR2 FQNNGV. This CDR3 is built from 14 residues. V lost 5 bases, J lost 0 bases, and 7 bases lay in between. The CDR3 loop reads CASSLVSTNEKLFF. CDR3 nucleotide sequence: TGTGCCAGCAGCCTCGTCTCAACTAATGAAAAACTGTTTTTT.

CDR3 bases: TGTGCCAGCAGCCAAATAGGGGAGCCCTACGAGCAGTACTTC. The encoded protein is CASSQIGEPYEQYF. V usage is TRBV14 and J usage is TRBJ2-7, with D possibly being TRBD1 or TRBD2 (5 bases each). The CDR3 length is 14 residues. CDR1 and CDR2 (germline): SGHDN, FVKESK. Trimming cost V 2 bases and J 2 bases, with 10 bases left between them. Complete variable domain (other parts from reference TRBV14 and TRBJ2-7): EAGVTQFPSHSVIEKGQTVTLRCDPISGHDNLYWYRRVMGKEIKFLLHFVKESKQDESGMPNNRFLAERTGGTYSTLKVQPAELEDSGVYFCASSQIGEPYEQYFGPGTRLTVT.

V usage is TRBV9 and J usage is TRBJ2-2; 13 nucleotides align to TRBD2. CDR3 length equals 19 residues. V was clipped by 4 bases and J by 3 bases; unmatched bases: 12. Looked up from germline, CDR1 is SGDLS and CDR2 is YYNGEE. The CDR3 here is CASSPRSGTSGKDTGELFF. CDR3 nucleotides: TGTGCCAGCAGCCCGAGGAGTGGGACTAGCGGGAAGGACACCGGGGAGCTGTTTTTT.

This chain uses TRBV14 with TRBJ2-5; D possibly corresponds to TRBD1 (6 bases). The V end was cut by 5 bases, the J end by 7 bases, with 14 bases between. CDR3 length equals 13 residues. The germline gives CDR1 SGHDN, CDR2 FVKESK. The CDR3, as DNA: TGTGCCAGCAGCGGACAGCGCTGGGGGACCCAGTACTTC. Its translation: CASSGQRWGTQYF.

V gene TRBV30 combines with J gene TRBJ2-3; 8 positions agree with TRBD1. Germline loops: CDR1 GTSNPN, CDR2 SVGIG (reference sequence). V shed 2 bases and J 4 bases; nucleotides not matched to a gene: 8. The CDR3 covers 15 residues. CDR3 coding DNA: TGTGCCTGGAGTTCTCCAGGGGGCTCGGCAGATACGCAGTATTTT. It encodes CAWSSPGGSADTQYF.

V and J are TRBV7-2 and TRBJ2-7, with 11 bases matching TRBD1. The V segment lost 4 bases and the J segment 3 bases; nucleotides outside the gene matches: 2. The germline gives CDR1 SGHTA, CDR2 FQGNSA. CDR3 length: 14 residues. In DNA, the CDR3 is TGTGCCAGCAGCTCGGGACAGGGGGGCTACGAGCAGTACTTC. Translated, it gives CASSSGQGGYEQYF.

The chain is built from TRBV11-3 and TRBJ2-3, with 11 nucleotides matching TRBD1. V lost 5 bases to trimming and J lost 3 bases; unmatched junction nucleotides: 4. This CDR3 contains 15 residues. Per the germline V gene, CDR1 is SGHNT and CDR2 is YENEEA. The DNA of the CDR3 is TGTGCCAGCAGCCCGGGGACAGGGGGTACAGATACGCAGTATTTT. Translating gives CASSPGTGGTDTQYF.

This rearrangement joins TRBV7-6 to TRBJ2-5, with no clear D. The germline V gene encodes CDR1 SGHVS and CDR2 FNYEAQ. Between the trimmed V and J ends, which lost 7 bases and 5 bases, there was a span of 17 bases. CDR3 size: 14 residues. The chain's CDR3 is CASTSTRMGETQYF. The CDR3 DNA follows: TGTGCCAGCACTTCCACTCGTATGGGGGAGACCCAGTACTTC.

This clone was observed a single time. The J gene is TRBJ2-2, the V gene TRBV5-4; D perhaps matches TRBD1 (5 bases). This CDR3 contains 14 residues. Trimming left V 1 base short and J 9 bases short, with 13 bases between. CDR1 and CDR2 (germline): SGHNT, YYREEE (reference sequence). CDR3 sequence: CASSLTDNPRELFF. CDR3 nucleotide sequence: TGTGCCAGCAGCTTGACGGACAACCCCCGGGAGCTGTTTTTT.